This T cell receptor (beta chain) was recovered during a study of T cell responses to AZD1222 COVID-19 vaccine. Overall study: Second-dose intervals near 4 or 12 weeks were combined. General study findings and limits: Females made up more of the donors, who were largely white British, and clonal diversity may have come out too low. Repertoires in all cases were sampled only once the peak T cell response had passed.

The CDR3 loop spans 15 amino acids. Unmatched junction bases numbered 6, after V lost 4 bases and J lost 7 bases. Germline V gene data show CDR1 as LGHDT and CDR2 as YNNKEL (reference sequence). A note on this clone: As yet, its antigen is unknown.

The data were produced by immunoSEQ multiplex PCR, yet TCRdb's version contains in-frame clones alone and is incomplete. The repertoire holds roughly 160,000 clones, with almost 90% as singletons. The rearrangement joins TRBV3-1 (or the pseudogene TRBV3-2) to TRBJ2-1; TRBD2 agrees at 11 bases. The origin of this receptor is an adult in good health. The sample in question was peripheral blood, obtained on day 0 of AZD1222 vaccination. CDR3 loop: CASSPNSGGANEQFF. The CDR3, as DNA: TGTGCCAGCAGCCCTAATAGCGGGGGGGCAAATGAGCAGTTCTTC.